In this sample, the clone carrying this T cell receptor beta chain turned up a few times. Mouse gene names and germline throughout. With the read ending 4 residues before the CDR3 end, the germline J gene is used to fill in that end. V shed 5 bases and J 3 bases; nucleotides not matched to a gene: 7. The CDR3 sequence is 15 residues long. Looked up from germline, CDR1 is SGHSA and CDR2 is FRNQAP. This record belongs to a study of CD8+ T cells in alopecia areata. After isolation, RNA underwent reverse transcription to generate cDNA as the sequencing template. Method: immunoSEQ multiplex PCR; TCRdb's copy keeps in-frame clones and lacks some. Altogether around 100,000 clones were found in the sample, and no singletons occur.

This TCR was sampled from a C3H/HeJ mouse with alopecia areata. This strain's MHC haplotype is H2-k. Input material: lesional skin. The chain is built from TRBV16 and TRBJ2-1, with TRBD1 identical over 7 bases. The CDR3 sequence: CASSPSGTVYAEQFF. Partial CDR3 DNA: TGTGCAAGCAGCCCCTCCGGGACAGTCTATGCT.